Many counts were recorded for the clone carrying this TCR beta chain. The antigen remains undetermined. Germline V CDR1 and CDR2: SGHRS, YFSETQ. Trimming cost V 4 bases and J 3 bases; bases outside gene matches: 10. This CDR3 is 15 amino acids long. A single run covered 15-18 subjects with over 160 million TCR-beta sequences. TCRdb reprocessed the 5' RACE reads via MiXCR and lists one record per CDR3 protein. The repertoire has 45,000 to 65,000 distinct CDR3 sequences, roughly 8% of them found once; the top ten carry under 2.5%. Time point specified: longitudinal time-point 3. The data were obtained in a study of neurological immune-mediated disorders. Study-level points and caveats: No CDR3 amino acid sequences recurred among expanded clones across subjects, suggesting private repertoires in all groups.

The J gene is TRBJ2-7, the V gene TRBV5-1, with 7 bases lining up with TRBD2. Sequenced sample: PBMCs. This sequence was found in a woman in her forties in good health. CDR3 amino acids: CASSPSPSGIYEQYF. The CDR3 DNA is TGCGCCAGCAGCCCGTCCCCTAGCGGCATCTACGAGCAGTACTTC.